The rows below give T cell receptor beta chains drawn from one sample of a study of blood T cell repertoires in COVID-19. The table came from immunoSEQ multiplex PCR; TCRdb's copy has only in-frame clones and leaves some out. The sample lists 200,000 to 250,000 clones, 86% occurring once. Sequenced sample: peripheral blood. Receptor source: a woman of 80 years or more with COVID-19, enrolled during active disease. CDR3s include the opening cysteine and the closing phenylalanine or tryptophan. D genes are given only for firm matches. The size field is filled for only some rows; it gives once, few, many or a size class.

d_call j_call clone_size v_call cdr3_nt cdr3_aa
. TRBJ2-7 . TRBV4-3 TGCGCCAGCAGCCAGGCACTGACCGGGACACGCCACGAGCAGTACTTC CASSQALTGTRHEQYF
TRBD2 TRBJ2-1 . TRBV4-1 TGCGCCAGCAGCCCATCCGGAGCGGGGGGACTCTCCTACAATGAGCAGTTCTTC CASSPSGAGGLSYNEQFF
. TRBJ1-3 . TRBV6-5 TGTGCCAGCAGTTACTCGGGGGCGAATGGAAACACCATATATTTT CASSYSGANGNTIYF
TRBD1 TRBJ1-1 . TRBV19 TGTGCCAGTAGTATAGGGGACAGGGGATCTGAAGCTTTCTTT CASSIGDRGSEAFF
. TRBJ2-3 . TRBV5-4 TGTGCCAGCTTCGGGGGGCTGGGGACAGATACGCAGTATTTT CASFGGLGTDTQYF
. TRBJ2-2 . TRBV10-3 TGTGCCATCAGTCAACAGGACACCGGGGAGCTGTTTTTT CAISQQDTGELFF
TRBD1 TRBJ2-6 . TRBV7-6 TGTGCCAGCAGGCCCGGACAGGGGCACCACTCTGGGGCCAACGTCCTGACTTTC CASRPGQGHHSGANVLTF
. TRBJ1-2 . TRBV5-1 TGCGCCAGCAGCTTGCCCGAGAGGGGGGGGGATGGCTACACCTTC CASSLPERGGDGYTF
TRBD1 TRBJ1-5 . TRBV15 TGTGCCACCAGACAGGGGTCCGGTAATCAGCCCCAGCATTTT CATRQGSGNQPQHF
TRBD2 TRBJ2-3 . TRBV11-3 TGTGCCAGCAGCCCTAGGACTAGCGGGGGGATCGCAGATACGCAGTATTTT CASSPRTSGGIADTQYF
TRBD2 TRBJ2-3 once TRBV7-2 TGTGCCAGCAGCTTAGCGGGGGGGAGGGATACGCAGTATTTT CASSLAGGRDTQYF
. TRBJ1-1 few TRBV30 TGTGCCTGGAGGGCCCAGGGTGCTGAAGCTTTCTTT CAWRAQGAEAFF
. TRBJ1-1 . TRBV5-1 TGCGCCAGCAGGTTTTCGGGGAGCACTGAAGCTTTCTTT CASRFSGSTEAFF
TRBD2 TRBJ2-3 . TRBV4-3 TGCGCCAGCAGCCAAGGCTCTAGCGGGGGGACAGATACGCAGTATTTT CASSQGSSGGTDTQYF
. TRBJ2-7 . TRBV19 TGTGCCAGTAGGGAAACCGGAGGGTCGGGGAGCCCCTACGAGCAGTACTTC CASRETGGSGSPYEQYF
. TRBJ1-5 few TRBV7-2 TGTGCCAGCAGCTTAGTCAGGACAGTGAAGAATCAGGAGCCCCAGCATTTT CASSLVRTVKNQEPQHF
. TRBJ2-2 . TRBV9 TGTGCCAGCAGCGTCCGGGCCGGGGAGCTGTTTTTT CASSVRAGELFF
. TRBJ2-3 . TRBV7-2 TGTGCCAGCAGCTTAGGAGTGGGGCGGGGAATCACAGATACGCAGTATTTT CASSLGVGRGITDTQYF
TRBD1 TRBJ1-2 . TRBV30 TGTGCCTGGACTCGACAGGGGGCAGGCTATGGCTACACCTTC CAWTRQGAGYGYTF
TRBD1 TRBJ1-2 few TRBV5-4 TGTGCCAGCAGCCCGGACAGGGGACCACGTGGCTACACCTTC CASSPDRGPRGYTF
. TRBJ1-2 . TRBV19 TGTGCCAGTAGTGATTTTGGACTGGAACCCAACTATGGCTACACCTTC CASSDFGLEPNYGYTF
TRBD1 TRBJ1-1 . TRBV18 TGTGCCAGCAGACAGGGGGCAGGGACTGAAGCTTTCTTT CASRQGAGTEAFF
. TRBJ1-1 . TRBV3-1/TRBV3-2 TGTGCCAGCAGCCGAGTACAGGGCACTGAAGCTTTCTTT CASSRVQGTEAFF
. TRBJ2-5 . TRBV5-1 TGCGCCAGCAGCTTGGTCGCTGGCCCGGAGACCCAGTACTTC CASSLVAGPETQYF
. TRBJ2-1 . TRBV6-5 TGTGCCACTCTCAAGAGCTCCTACAATGAGCAGTTCTTC CATLKSSYNEQFF
. TRBJ2-3 . TRBV7-9 TGTGCCAGCAGCGGCAGGACGGACTCTAGCACAGATACGCAGTATTTT CASSGRTDSSTDTQYF
. TRBJ2-5 once TRBV3-1/TRBV3-2 TGTGCCAGCAGCCGGTCGGGGGAGACCCAGTACTTC CASSRSGETQYF
TRBD1 TRBJ2-2 . TRBV7-9 TGTGCCAGCAGCTTCCCGACAGGGGTGTCCGGGGAGCTGTTTTTT CASSFPTGVSGELFF
TRBD1 TRBJ1-5 . TRBV19 TGTGCCAGTAGTATCGGTGCAGGGGGACTTAATCAGCCCCAGCATTTT CASSIGAGGLNQPQHF
TRBD2 TRBJ2-1 . TRBV5-1 TGCGCCAGCAGCTTGATGGGCGGGGGGGATGTCCATGAGCAGTTCTTC CASSLMGGGDVHEQFF
TRBD1 TRBJ1-3 . TRBV6-1 TGTGCCAGCAGTGAAACACAGGGGGGACTCACTGGAAACACCATATATTTT CASSETQGGLTGNTIYF
. TRBJ1-1 . TRBV18 TGTGCCAGCTCACTGGAGGGGAGTGAAGCTTTCTTT CASSLEGSEAFF
. TRBJ1-1 . TRBV7-2 TGTGCCAGCAGCTTAGTTCCGGAAGCTTTCTTT CASSLVPEAFF
. TRBJ1-5 . TRBV7-2 TGTGCCAGCAGCTTAGGGGTGGGTAGCGCGATTTATCAGCCCCAGCATTTT CASSLGVGSAIYQPQHF
. TRBJ2-4 . TRBV5-4 TGTGCCAGCAGCTTGCCGGGGGAACTAGCCAAAAACATTCAGTACTTC CASSLPGELAKNIQYF
TRBD1 TRBJ2-6 . TRBV5-4 TGTGCCAGTGACAGGGGTCCTGGGGCCAACGTCCTGACTTTC CASDRGPGANVLTF
. TRBJ1-2 few TRBV5-1 TGCGCCAGCAGCCCTGCAGGGCTCTATGGCTACACCTTC CASSPAGLYGYTF
. TRBJ1-1 . TRBV29-1 TGCAGCGTCAGACAGGCCGTCATGAACACTGAAGCTTTCTTT CSVRQAVMNTEAFF
. TRBJ1-1 . TRBV6-6 TGTGCCAGCAGTTTCGGGCAGGGCGATGCTTTCTTT CASSFGQGDAFF
. TRBJ2-1 once TRBV7-3 TGTGCCAGCAGCTTAACGAGGGGGGGCCGCAGCTACAATGAGCAGTTCTTC CASSLTRGGRSYNEQFF
. TRBJ1-5 . TRBV4-2 TGTGCCAGCAGCCAAGATTTTTCGGGGAATGGTCAGCCCCAGCATTTT CASSQDFSGNGQPQHF
. TRBJ1-1 . TRBV6-5 TGTGCCAGCAGTAGGGTGGGGGGCACTGAAGCTTTCTTT CASSRVGGTEAFF
TRBD1 TRBJ2-1 once TRBV19 TGTGCCAGTAGTTGGGGGACAGGGAACTACAATGAGCAGTTCTTC CASSWGTGNYNEQFF
TRBD2 TRBJ2-5 . TRBV3-1/TRBV3-2 TGTGCCAGCAGCCAAGCTAGCGGGGGGATGAAAGAGACCCAGTACTTC CASSQASGGMKETQYF
. TRBJ1-1 . TRBV7-9 TGTGCCAGCAGCCCCCTAGAGGAGAACACTGAAGCTTTCTTT CASSPLEENTEAFF
TRBD2 TRBJ2-2 . TRBV19 TGTGCCAGTAGCTCTAGCGGGAACACCGGGGAGCTGTTTTTT CASSSSGNTGELFF
. TRBJ2-5 few TRBV7-3 TGTGCCAGCAGCTTAAACGTATGGGGGGAAGAGACCCAGTACTTC CASSLNVWGEETQYF
TRBD2 TRBJ2-1 . TRBV9 TGTGCCAGCAGTTTGTCTAGCGGGAGGATCAATGAGCAGTTCTTC CASSLSSGRINEQFF
TRBD2 TRBJ2-1 . TRBV5-1 TGCGCCAGCAGCTCCCGGGACTACGGCTACAATGAGCAGTTCTTC CASSSRDYGYNEQFF
. TRBJ1-1 . TRBV2 TGTGCCAGCAGTGAAGGGAGGGGACTGAACACTGAAGCTTTCTTT CASSEGRGLNTEAFF
. TRBJ1-1 . TRBV27 TGTGCCAGCAGTACCGGGGTAGGGTACACTGAAGCTTTCTTT CASSTGVGYTEAFF